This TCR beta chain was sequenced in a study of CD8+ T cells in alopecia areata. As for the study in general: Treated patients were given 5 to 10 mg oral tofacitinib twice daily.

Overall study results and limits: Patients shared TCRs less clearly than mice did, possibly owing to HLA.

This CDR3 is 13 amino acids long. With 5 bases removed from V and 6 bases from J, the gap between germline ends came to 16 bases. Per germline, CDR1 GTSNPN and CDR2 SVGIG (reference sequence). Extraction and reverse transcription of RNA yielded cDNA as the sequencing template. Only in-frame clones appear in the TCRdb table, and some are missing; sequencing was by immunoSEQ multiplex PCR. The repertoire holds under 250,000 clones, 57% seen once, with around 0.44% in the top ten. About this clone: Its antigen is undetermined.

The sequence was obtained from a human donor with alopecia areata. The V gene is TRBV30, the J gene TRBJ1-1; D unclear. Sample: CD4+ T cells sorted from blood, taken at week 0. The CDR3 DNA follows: TGTGCCTGGGGTGATGGGGTCATCGCTGAAGCTTTCTTT. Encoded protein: CAWGDGVIAEAFF.